This is a list of T cell receptor beta chains from one sample in a study of CXCR3-negative and CXCR3-positive naive CD8 T cells. TCRdb reprocessed the 5' RACE reads, with one entry per CDR3 protein and no DNA. This listing includes about 120,000 distinct CDR3 sequences. Sequences were obtained from naive CXCR3+ CD8+ T cells from blood. The source of these receptors is a human donor in good health. Some clones in this sample may be carry-over from other donors' samples. CDR3s include the opening cysteine and the closing phenylalanine or tryptophan. The order of the fields is J gene, V gene, CDR3 protein.

j_gene: TRBJ2-7; v_gene: TRBV20-1; CDR3aa: CSAREVQGAYEQYF
j_gene: TRBJ1-1; v_gene: TRBV13; CDR3aa: CASSFSTDTEAFF
j_gene: TRBJ2-7; v_gene: TRBV5-1; CDR3aa: CASSPIGTESYEQYF
j_gene: TRBJ2-3; v_gene: TRBV28; CDR3aa: CASSLTTGGPSTDTQYF
j_gene: TRBJ2-5; v_gene: TRBV4-3; CDR3aa: CASSQSRGETQYF
j_gene: TRBJ2-1; v_gene: TRBV28; CDR3aa: CASSYGSQGDEQFF
j_gene: TRBJ1-2; v_gene: TRBV7-9; CDR3aa: CASSLVSSDYGYTF
j_gene: TRBJ2-7; v_gene: TRBV4-3; CDR3aa: CASSQEAAEIYEQYF
j_gene: TRBJ1-1; v_gene: TRBV4-1; CDR3aa: CASSQDPPGTGLFTEAFF
j_gene: TRBJ2-3; v_gene: TRBV6-5; CDR3aa: CASSAGDTQYF
j_gene: TRBJ2-5; v_gene: TRBV23-1; CDR3aa: CASSQSEGAHTGTQYF
j_gene: TRBJ2-2; v_gene: TRBV15; CDR3aa: CATSTETGNTGELFF
j_gene: TRBJ2-2; v_gene: TRBV5-1; CDR3aa: CASRPGDSPNTGELFF
j_gene: TRBJ2-5; v_gene: TRBV7-6; CDR3aa: CASSPSGGQETQYF
j_gene: TRBJ2-3; v_gene: TRBV20-1; CDR3aa: CSAITVGEGATDTQYF
j_gene: TRBJ2-3; v_gene: TRBV2; CDR3aa: CASSLQGLDTQYF
j_gene: TRBJ1-1; v_gene: TRBV28; CDR3aa: CASIQGPSENTEAFF
j_gene: TRBJ1-1; v_gene: TRBV15; CDR3aa: CATRRTGGNTEAFF
j_gene: TRBJ1-2; v_gene: TRBV7-9; CDR3aa: CASSSDFGTNYGYTF
j_gene: TRBJ2-3; v_gene: TRBV5-6; CDR3aa: CASSLKVSGFTDTQYF
j_gene: TRBJ2-6; v_gene: TRBV10-3; CDR3aa: CAISEPLPSGANVLTF
j_gene: TRBJ1-2; v_gene: TRBV29-1; CDR3aa: CSVEEGAYGYTF
j_gene: TRBJ2-5; v_gene: TRBV29-1; CDR3aa: CSGTGQETQYF
j_gene: TRBJ2-2; v_gene: TRBV29-1; CDR3aa: CSVLTGQGKVSGELFF
j_gene: TRBJ1-1; v_gene: TRBV29-1; CDR3aa: CSVDGGTEAFF
j_gene: TRBJ2-7; v_gene: TRBV20-1; CDR3aa: CSARPLGGITYEQYF
j_gene: TRBJ2-7; v_gene: TRBV20-1; CDR3aa: CSASRQRRSSYEQYF
j_gene: TRBJ2-5; v_gene: TRBV7-9; CDR3aa: CASSKTEQETQYF